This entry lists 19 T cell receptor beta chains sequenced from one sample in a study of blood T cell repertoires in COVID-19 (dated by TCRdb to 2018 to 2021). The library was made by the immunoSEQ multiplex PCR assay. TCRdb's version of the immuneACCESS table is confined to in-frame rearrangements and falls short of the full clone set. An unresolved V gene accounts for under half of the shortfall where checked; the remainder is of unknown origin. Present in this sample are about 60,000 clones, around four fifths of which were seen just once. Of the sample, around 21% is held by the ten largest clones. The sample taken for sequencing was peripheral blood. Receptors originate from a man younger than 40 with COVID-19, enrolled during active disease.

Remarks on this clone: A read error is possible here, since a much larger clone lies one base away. The CDR3 DNA follows: TGTGCCAGCAGTTACCCGGGACAGGGTCTCTACGAGCAGTACTTC. Translated: CASSYPGQGLYEQYF. The chain combines TRBV6-2 or TRBV6-3 with TRBJ2-7; 9 nucleotides match TRBD1. Germline assignment: CDR1 MNHEY and CDR2 SVGEGT. J was trimmed by 3 bases and V by 2 bases; bases with no gene match: 5. This CDR3 region has 15 residues.

The DNA for the CDR3 is TGTGCCAGCTCAGAACGATCCGGGACAGCAAATTCACCCCTCCACTTT. Its translation: CASSERSGTANSPLHF. V usage is TRBV18 and J usage is TRBJ1-6, with 7 bases aligning to TRBD1. The ends lost 5 bases at V and 7 bases at J; junction bases unmatched: 11. CDR3 length equals 16 residues. Germline V gene data show CDR1 as KGHSH and CDR2 as LQKENI.

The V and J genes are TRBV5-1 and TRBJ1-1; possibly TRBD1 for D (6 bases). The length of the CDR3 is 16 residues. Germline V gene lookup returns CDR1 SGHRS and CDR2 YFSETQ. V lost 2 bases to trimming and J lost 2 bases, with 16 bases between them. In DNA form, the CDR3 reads TGCGCCAGCAGCTTACTTGGGGGCAGGCGAAACACTGAAGCTTTCTTT. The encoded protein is CASSLLGGRRNTEAFF.

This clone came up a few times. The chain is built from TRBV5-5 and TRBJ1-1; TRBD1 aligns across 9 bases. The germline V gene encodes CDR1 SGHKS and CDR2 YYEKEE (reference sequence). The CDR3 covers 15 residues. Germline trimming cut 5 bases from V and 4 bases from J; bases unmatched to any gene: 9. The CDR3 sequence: CASSLPGTGFTEAFF. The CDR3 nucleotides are TGTGCCAGCAGTCTTCCCGGGACAGGGTTCACTGAAGCTTTCTTT.

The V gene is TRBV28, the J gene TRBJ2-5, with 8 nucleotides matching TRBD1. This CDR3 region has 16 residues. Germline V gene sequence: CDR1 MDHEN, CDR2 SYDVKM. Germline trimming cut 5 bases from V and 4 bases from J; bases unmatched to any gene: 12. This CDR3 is CASSPLARGPRETQYF. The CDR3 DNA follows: TGTGCCAGCAGTCCTCTGGCCAGGGGGCCTAGAGAGACCCAGTACTTC.

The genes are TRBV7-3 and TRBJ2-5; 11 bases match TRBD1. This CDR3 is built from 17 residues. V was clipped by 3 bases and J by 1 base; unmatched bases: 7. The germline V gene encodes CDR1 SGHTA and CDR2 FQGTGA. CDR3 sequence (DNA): TGTGCCAGCAGCTTCTTTGGGACAGGGGGTTTCCAAGAGACCCAGTACTTC. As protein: CASSFFGTGGFQETQYF.

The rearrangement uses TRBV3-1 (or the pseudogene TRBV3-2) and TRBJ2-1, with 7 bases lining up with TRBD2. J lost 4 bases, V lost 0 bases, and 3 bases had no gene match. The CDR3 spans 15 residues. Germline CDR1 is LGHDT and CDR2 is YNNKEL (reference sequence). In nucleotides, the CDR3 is TGTGCCAGCAGCCAAGACCCTAGCGGTTACAATGAGCAGTTCTTC. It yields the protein CASSQDPSGYNEQFF.

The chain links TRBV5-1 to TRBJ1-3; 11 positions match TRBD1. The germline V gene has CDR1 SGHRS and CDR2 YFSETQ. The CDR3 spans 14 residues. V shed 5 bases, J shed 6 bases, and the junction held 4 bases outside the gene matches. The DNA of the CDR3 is TGCGCCAGCAGTCCGGGACAGGGGGAAAACACCATATATTTT. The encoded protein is CASSPGQGENTIYF.

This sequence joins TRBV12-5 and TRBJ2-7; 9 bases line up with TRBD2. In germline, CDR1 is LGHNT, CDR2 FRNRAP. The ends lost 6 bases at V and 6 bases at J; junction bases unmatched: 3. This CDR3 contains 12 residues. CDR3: CASGWTSAEQYF. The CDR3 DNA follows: TGTGCTAGTGGGTGGACTAGCGCCGAGCAGTACTTC.

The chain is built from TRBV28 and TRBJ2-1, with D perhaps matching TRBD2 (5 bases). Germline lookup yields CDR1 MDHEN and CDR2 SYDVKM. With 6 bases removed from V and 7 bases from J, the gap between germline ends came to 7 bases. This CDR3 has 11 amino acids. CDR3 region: CASSRGNEQFF. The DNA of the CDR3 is TGTGCCAGCAGCCGCGGGAATGAGCAGTTCTTC.

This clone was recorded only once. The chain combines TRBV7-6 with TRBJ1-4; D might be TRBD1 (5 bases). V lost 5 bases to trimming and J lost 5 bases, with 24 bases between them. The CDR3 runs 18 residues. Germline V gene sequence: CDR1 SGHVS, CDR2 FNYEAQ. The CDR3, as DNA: TGTGCCAGCAGCCCAAGTGTATGGACGGGGGGAAGAAATGAAAAACTGTTTTTT. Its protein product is CASSPSVWTGGRNEKLFF.

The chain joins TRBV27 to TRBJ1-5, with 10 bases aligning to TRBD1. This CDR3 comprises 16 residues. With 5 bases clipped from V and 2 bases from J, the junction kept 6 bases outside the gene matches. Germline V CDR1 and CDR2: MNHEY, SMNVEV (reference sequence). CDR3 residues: CASSPLGQGGNQPQHF. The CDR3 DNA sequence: TGTGCCAGCAGTCCACTCGGACAGGGGGGCAATCAGCCCCAGCATTTT.

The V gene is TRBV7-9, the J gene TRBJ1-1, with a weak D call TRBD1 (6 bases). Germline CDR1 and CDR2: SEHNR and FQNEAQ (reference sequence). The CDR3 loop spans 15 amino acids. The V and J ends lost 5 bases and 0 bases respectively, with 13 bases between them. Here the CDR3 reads CASSPQDSMNTEAFF. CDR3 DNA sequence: TGTGCCAGCAGCCCACAGGACAGTATGAACACTGAAGCTTTCTTT.

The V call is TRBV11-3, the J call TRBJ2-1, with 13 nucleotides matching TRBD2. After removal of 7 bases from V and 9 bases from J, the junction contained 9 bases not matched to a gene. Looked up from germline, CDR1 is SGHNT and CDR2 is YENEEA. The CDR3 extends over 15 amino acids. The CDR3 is CASKRTSGGRGEQFF. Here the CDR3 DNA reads TGTGCCAGCAAGAGGACTAGCGGGGGTCGGGGTGAGCAGTTCTTC.

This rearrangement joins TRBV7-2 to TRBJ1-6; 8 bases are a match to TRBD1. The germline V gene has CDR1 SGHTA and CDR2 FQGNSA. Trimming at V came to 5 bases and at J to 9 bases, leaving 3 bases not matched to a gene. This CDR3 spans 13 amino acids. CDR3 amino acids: CASSRDRLSPLHF. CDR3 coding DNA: TGTGCCAGCAGCCGGGACAGGCTTTCACCCCTCCACTTT.

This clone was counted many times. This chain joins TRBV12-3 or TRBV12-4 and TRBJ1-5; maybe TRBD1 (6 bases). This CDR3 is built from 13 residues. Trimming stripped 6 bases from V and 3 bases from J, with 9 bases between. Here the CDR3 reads CASRRTVNQPQHF. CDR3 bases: TGTGCCAGCAGGAGGACAGTCAATCAGCCCCAGCATTTT.

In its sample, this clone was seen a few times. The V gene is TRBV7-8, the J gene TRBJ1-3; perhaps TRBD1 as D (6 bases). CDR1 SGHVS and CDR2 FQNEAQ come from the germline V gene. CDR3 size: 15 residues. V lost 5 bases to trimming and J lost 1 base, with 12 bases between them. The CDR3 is CASSPHRVSGNTIYF. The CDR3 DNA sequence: TGTGCCAGCAGCCCACACAGGGTTTCTGGAAACACCATATATTTT.

The CDR3 DNA reads TGTGCCAGTAGTAAACGGTCAACAGGGATCCAGCCCCAGCATTTT. It encodes CASSKRSTGIQPQHF. The V call is TRBV19, the J call TRBJ1-5, with a weak D call TRBD1 (6 bases). The V end lost 4 bases, the J end lost 7 bases, and 17 bases lay between the germline ends. This CDR3 region has 15 residues. Germline V gene sequence: CDR1 LNHDA, CDR2 SQIVND (reference sequence).

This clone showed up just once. CDR3 sequence reads: CASSQDSAQDHSYEQYF. CDR3 DNA: TGCGCCAGCAGCCAAGATTCAGCCCAGGATCACTCCTACGAGCAGTACTTC. This chain links TRBV4-3 with TRBJ2-7; D is uncertain. This CDR3 spans 17 amino acids. V lost 0 bases and J 0 bases, leaving 15 bases between the germline ends. Germline V lookup: CDR1 LGHNA, CDR2 YSLEER.